This T cell receptor beta chain originates from a study of spatial heterogeneity in lung cancer. In TCRdb, the 5' RACE reads were re-called with MiXCR into one record per CDR3 protein. The sample has under 150,000 distinct CDR3 sequences, about 10% seen once. The CDR3 extends over 15 amino acids. Germline lookup yields CDR1 SGHDN and CDR2 FVKESK. J was trimmed by 8 bases and V by 5 bases; bases with no gene match: 7. This clonotype is medium-sized. The sample's time point: blood at routine non-recurrence follow-up after resection. The V and J genes are TRBV14 and TRBJ2-1, with 12 bases fitting TRBD2. The source material was PBMCs, sampled at follow-up. This receptor was obtained from a female donor with early-stage non-small cell lung cancer. The CDR3 protein is CASSSSGRALDEQFF. The CDR3 DNA reads TGTGCCAGCAGCTCTAGCGGGAGGGCCCTCGATGAGCAGTTCTTC.